These 19 T cell receptor beta chains originate from one sample sequenced in a study of blood T cell repertoires in COVID-19. Libraries were prepared by immunoSEQ multiplex PCR; TCRdb keeps only in-frame clonotypes and omits some of them. The table lists 240,000 or so clones, roughly nine tenths of them singletons. The sample consisted of peripheral blood. These receptors originate from a man between 60 and 75 years old with acute or convalescent COVID-19.

The gene calls are TRBV25-1 and TRBJ1-4; perhaps TRBD1 as D (5 bases). Germline CDR1 and CDR2: MGHDK and SYGVNS. The V end was cut by 4 bases, the J end by 6 bases, with 15 bases between. This CDR3 comprises 15 residues. CDR3 DNA: TGTGCCAGCAGTGCCCCGGTGGGGCGATATGAAAAACTGTTTTTT. Amino acid sequence: CASSAPVGRYEKLFF. The full variable domain, rest sourced from reference TRBV25-1 and TRBJ1-4, is EADIYQTPRYLVIGTGKKITLECSQTMGHDKMYWYQQDPGMELHLIHYSYGVNSTEKGDLSSESTVSRIRTEHFPLTLESARPSHTSQYLCASSAPVGRYEKLFFGSGTQLSVL.

This clone showed up just once. The V gene is TRBV3-1 (or the pseudogene TRBV3-2), the J gene TRBJ2-1, with TRBD2 matching over 9 bases. Germline CDR1 reads LGHDT; CDR2 reads YNNKEL (reference sequence). This CDR3 region has 17 residues. Trimming took 1 base from V and 7 from J; bases not matched to a gene: 11. The CDR3 sequence: CASSQVLASGIWNEQFF. The CDR3 DNA follows: TGTGCCAGCAGCCAAGTTTTAGCTAGCGGGATATGGAATGAGCAGTTCTTC.

This clone was seen only once. The chain employs TRBV5-1 and TRBJ2-7; D may be TRBD2 (5 bases). The CDR3 has 14 residues. V shed 4 bases and J shed 3 bases, with 14 bases lying between them. Germline V gives CDR1 SGHRS, CDR2 YFSETQ. The CDR3 loop reads CASSPLASSYEQYF. As DNA, the CDR3 is TGCGCCAGCAGCCCTCTGGCTAGCAGCTACGAGCAGTACTTC. Variable domain in full (rest from reference TRBV5-1 and TRBJ2-7): KAGVTQTPRYLIKTRGQQVTLSCSPISGHRSVSWYQQTPGQGLQFLFEYFSETQRNKGNFPGRFSGRQFSNSRSEMNVSTLELGDSALYLCASSPLASSYEQYFGPGTRLTVT.

V and J are TRBV5-4 and TRBJ2-1, with 9 bases aligning to TRBD2. CDR3 length: 15 residues. Looked up from germline, CDR1 is SGHNT and CDR2 is YYREEE (reference sequence). V dropped 5 bases and J dropped 5; count of bases not matched to a gene: 8. The CDR3 spells CASRGSSGTNNEQFF. CDR3 sequence (DNA): TGTGCCAGCAGGGGGTCTAGCGGGACGAACAATGAGCAGTTCTTC. The entire variable domain, with the rest obtained from reference TRBV5-4 and TRBJ2-1, is as follows: ETGVTQSPTHLIKTRGQQVTLRCSSQSGHNTVSWYQQALGQGPQFIFQYYREEENGRGNFPPRFSGLQFPNYSSELNVNALELDDSALYLCASRGSSGTNNEQFFGPGTRLTVL.

The V call is TRBV29-1, the J call TRBJ1-3; 7 nucleotides line up with TRBD1. The V segment lost 3 bases and the J segment 2 bases; nucleotides outside the gene matches: 4. The CDR3 covers 14 residues. Germline V gene lookup returns CDR1 SQVTM and CDR2 ANQGSEA. The CDR3 sequence is CSVDRDRTGNTIYF. The CDR3 DNA reads TGCAGCGTTGACCGGGACAGAACTGGAAACACCATATATTTT.

The V call is TRBV11-2, the J call TRBJ2-7, with D tentatively TRBD2 (5 bases). CDR3 length: 15 amino acids. V lost 5 bases and J 1 base, leaving 15 bases between the germline ends. Germline loops: CDR1 SGHAT, CDR2 FQNNGV. The CDR3 nucleotides read TGTGCCAGCAGCCCTACTAGTGGACCTTCCTACGAGCAGTACTTC. Protein product: CASSPTSGPSYEQYF.

A remark on this clone: The same CDR3 is also encoded by other DNA sequences in this sample. The gene calls are TRBV3-1 (or the pseudogene TRBV3-2) and TRBJ1-5; D call uncertain. The CDR3 contains 13 residues. V shed 0 bases and J shed 7 bases, with 7 bases lying between them. CDR1 is LGHDT and CDR2 is YNNKEL in the germline V gene (reference sequence). Here the CDR3 DNA reads TGTGCCAGCAGCCAAGATCCGCGGCAGCCCCAGCATTTT. It translates to CASSQDPRQPQHF.

This rearrangement joins TRBV6-5 to TRBJ1-2, with TRBD1 as a possible D gene (5 bases). Germline loops: CDR1 MNHEY, CDR2 SVGAGI. The V end lost 8 bases, the J end lost 6 bases, and 19 bases lay between the germline ends. CDR3 size: 14 residues. CDR3 loop: CASLIGSGINGYTF. The CDR3 nucleotides are TGTGCCAGCTTAATAGGGTCAGGGATCAATGGCTACACCTTC.

The sample holds many counts of this clone. CDR3 region: CASSVGLRTGFNEQYF. The CDR3 DNA reads as TGTGCCAGCAGCGTAGGTCTAAGGACAGGGTTTAACGAGCAGTACTTC. The chain couples TRBV9 to TRBJ2-7; 8 nucleotides align to TRBD1. With V trimmed by 0 bases and J by 5 bases, 10 bases remained unmatched. This CDR3 comprises 16 residues. Germline CDR1 reads SGDLS; CDR2 reads YYNGEE.

The chain joins TRBV28 to TRBJ2-7, with D tentatively TRBD1 (6 bases). Germline loops: CDR1 MDHEN, CDR2 SYDVKM. Trimming cost V 4 bases and J 2 bases, with 9 bases left between them. CDR3 length: 13 residues. The CDR3 sequence is CASSSGQTYEQYF. CDR3 bases: TGTGCCAGCAGTTCCGGACAGACCTACGAGCAGTACTTC.

V and J are TRBV12-3 or TRBV12-4 and TRBJ2-5; weak D call: TRBD1 (5 bases). Trimming shortened V by 5 bases and J by 7 bases, and 8 bases separated the two germline ends. The CDR3 is 11 residues long. CDR3 loop: CASSNQGTQYF. The CDR3 DNA is TGTGCCAGCAGTAACCAGGGGACCCAGTACTTC.

The chain employs TRBV11-3 and TRBJ1-2; maybe TRBD1 (5 bases). CDR1 is SGHNT, CDR2 YENEEA, per germline. There are 13 residues in the CDR3. Trimming removed 1 base at V and 8 bases at J, with 11 bases between. DNA of the CDR3: TGTGCCAGCAGCTTAGGTCAGGGTCGGGGCTACACCTTC. Its protein product is CASSLGQGRGYTF.

The gene calls are TRBV12-1 and TRBJ2-2; TRBD2 was called by the table and not checked on the DNA. TRBV12-1 is a pseudogene locus. The CDR3 covers 16 residues. The CDR3 DNA reads TGTGCCAGCAGCTTTGTTGTTAGCTCGAACACCGGGGAGCTGTTTTTT. Translation gives CASSFVVSSNTGELFF.

The chain joins TRBV10-3 to TRBJ2-3, with TRBD2 as a possible D gene (5 bases). This CDR3 region has 17 residues. V lost 4 bases and J lost 1, with 18 bases in between. Looked up from germline, CDR1 is ENHRY and CDR2 is SYGVKD. CDR3 nucleotides: TGTGCCATCAGTGTTCGTGCCGGGAACCGCGGCACAGATACGCAGTATTTT. Translation gives CAISVRAGNRGTDTQYF.

The chain carries TRBV19 and TRBJ1-1, with 7 bases aligning to TRBD1. Germline V gene sequence: CDR1 LNHDA, CDR2 SQIVND (reference sequence). This CDR3 is 15 amino acids long. Trimming took 6 bases from V and 0 from J; bases not matched to a gene: 7. The chain's CDR3 is CASRHDRVMNTEAFF. The CDR3 DNA follows: TGTGCCAGTAGGCACGACAGGGTCATGAACACTGAAGCTTTCTTT.

J is TRBJ1-4 and V is TRBV19, with D unclear. V was clipped by 7 bases and J by 3 bases, with 18 bases between them. The CDR3 contains 16 residues. Germline V gene sequence: CDR1 LNHDA, CDR2 SQIVND (reference sequence). The DNA for the CDR3 is TGTGCCAGTACCCGACGGAGAAGCCTCTCTAATGAAAAACTGTTTTTT. This gives the protein CASTRRRSLSNEKLFF.

The V call is TRBV12-3 or TRBV12-4, the J call TRBJ2-1; 7 bases align to TRBD1. With 2 bases clipped from V and 9 bases from J, the junction kept 4 bases outside the gene matches. CDR3 length: 13 amino acids. CDR3 bases: TGTGCCAGCAGTTTACTAGCAGGGGGTGAGCAGTTCTTC. Translating gives CASSLLAGGEQFF.

CDR3 DNA sequence: TGTGCCAGCAGTTTATGGGGGTGGCGACAGGGGAGGGAAACCGGGGAGCTGTTTTTT. Its translation: CASSLWGWRQGRETGELFF. The chain carries TRBV27 and TRBJ2-2; possible D gene TRBD1, 8 bases. CDR3 length: 19 amino acids. Deletions cut 1 base from V and 5 bases from J, with 23 bases between. Germline V CDR1 and CDR2: MNHEY, SMNVEV (reference sequence).

The chain joins TRBV12-5 to TRBJ2-7, with TRBD1 matching over 8 bases. The CDR3 is made up of 13 amino acids. Germline-derived CDR1 and CDR2 are LGHNT and FRNRAP. V shed 5 bases and J 5 bases; nucleotides not matched to a gene: 5. This CDR3 reads CASGRTGTHEQYF. As DNA, the CDR3 is TGTGCTAGTGGTAGGACAGGGACCCACGAGCAGTACTTC.